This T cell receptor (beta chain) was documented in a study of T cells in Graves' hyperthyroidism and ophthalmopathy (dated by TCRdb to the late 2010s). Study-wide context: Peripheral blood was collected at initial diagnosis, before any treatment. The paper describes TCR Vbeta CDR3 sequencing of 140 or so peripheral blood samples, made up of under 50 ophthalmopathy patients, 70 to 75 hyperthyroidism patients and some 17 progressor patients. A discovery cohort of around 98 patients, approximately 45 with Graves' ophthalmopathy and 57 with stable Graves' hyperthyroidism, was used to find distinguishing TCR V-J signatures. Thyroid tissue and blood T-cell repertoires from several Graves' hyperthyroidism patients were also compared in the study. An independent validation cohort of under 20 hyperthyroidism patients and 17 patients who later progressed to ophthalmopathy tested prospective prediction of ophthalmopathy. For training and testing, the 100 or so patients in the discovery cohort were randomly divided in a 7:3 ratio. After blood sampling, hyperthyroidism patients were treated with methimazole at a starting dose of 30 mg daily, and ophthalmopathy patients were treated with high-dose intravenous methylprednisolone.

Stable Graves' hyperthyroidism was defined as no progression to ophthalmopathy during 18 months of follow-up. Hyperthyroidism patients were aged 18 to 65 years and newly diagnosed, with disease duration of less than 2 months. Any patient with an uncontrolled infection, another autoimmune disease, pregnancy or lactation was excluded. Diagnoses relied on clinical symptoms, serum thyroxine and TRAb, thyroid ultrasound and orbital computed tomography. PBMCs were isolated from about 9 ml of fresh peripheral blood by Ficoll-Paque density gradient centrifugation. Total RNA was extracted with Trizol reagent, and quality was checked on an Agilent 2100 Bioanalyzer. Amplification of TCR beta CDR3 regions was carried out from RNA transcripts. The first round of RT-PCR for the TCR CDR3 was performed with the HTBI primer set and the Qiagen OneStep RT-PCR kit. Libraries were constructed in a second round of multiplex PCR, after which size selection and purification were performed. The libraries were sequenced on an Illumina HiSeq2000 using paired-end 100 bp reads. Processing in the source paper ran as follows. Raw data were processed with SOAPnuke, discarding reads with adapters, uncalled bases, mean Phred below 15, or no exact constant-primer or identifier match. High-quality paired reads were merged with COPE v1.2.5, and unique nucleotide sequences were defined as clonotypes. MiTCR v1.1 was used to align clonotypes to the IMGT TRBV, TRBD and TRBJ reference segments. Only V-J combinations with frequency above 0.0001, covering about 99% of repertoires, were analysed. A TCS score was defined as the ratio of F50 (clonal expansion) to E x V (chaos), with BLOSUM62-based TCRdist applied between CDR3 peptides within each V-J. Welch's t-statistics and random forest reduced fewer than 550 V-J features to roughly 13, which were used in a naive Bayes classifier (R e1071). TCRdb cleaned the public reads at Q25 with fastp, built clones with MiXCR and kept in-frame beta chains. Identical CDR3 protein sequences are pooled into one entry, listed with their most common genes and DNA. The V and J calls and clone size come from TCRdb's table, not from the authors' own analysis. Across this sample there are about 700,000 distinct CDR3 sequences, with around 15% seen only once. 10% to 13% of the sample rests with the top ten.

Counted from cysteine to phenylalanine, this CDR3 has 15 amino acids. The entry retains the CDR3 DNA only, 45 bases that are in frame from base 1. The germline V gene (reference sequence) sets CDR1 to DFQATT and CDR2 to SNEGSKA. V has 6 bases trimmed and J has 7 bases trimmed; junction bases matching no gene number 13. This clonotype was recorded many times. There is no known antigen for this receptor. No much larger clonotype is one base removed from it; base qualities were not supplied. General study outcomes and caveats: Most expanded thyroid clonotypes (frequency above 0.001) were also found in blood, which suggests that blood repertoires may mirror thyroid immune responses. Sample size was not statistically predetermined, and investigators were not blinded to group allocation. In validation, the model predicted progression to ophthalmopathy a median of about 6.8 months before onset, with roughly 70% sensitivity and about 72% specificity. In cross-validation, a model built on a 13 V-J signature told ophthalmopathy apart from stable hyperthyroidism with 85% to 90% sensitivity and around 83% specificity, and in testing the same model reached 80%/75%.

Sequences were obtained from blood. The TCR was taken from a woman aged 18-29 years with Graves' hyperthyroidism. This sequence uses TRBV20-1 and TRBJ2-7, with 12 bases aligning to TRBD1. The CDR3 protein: CSASAPGTGGREQYF. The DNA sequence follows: TGCAGTGCATCAGCCCCCGGGACAGGGGGCCGTGAGCAGTACTTC.